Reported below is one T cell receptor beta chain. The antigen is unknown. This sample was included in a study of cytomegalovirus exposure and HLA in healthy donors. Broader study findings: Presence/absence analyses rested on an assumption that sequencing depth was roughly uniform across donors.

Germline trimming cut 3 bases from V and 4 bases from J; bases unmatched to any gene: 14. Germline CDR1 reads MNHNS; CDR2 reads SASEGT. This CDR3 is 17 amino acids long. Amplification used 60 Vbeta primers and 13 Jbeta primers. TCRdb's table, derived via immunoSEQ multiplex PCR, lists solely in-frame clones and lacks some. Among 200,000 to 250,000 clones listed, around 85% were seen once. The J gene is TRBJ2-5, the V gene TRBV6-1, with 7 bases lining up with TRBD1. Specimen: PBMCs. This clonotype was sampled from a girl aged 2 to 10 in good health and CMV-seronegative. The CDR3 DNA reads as TGTGCCAGCAGTGAGATGCCTTACAGGGGTAGGATAGAGACCCAGTACTTC. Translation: CASSEMPYRGRIETQYF.